This entry describes one TCR beta chain. This clonotype is described as medium-sized (0.01 to 0.1%). Its antigen remains undetermined. Base qualities are not provided; no much larger clone lies one nucleotide away. Using SuperScript III with primers targeting the alpha and beta constant regions, approximately 500 ng of RNA was reverse transcribed. Separate alpha and beta chain libraries were generated by chain-specific third strand synthesis with multiplexing indices. To avoid primer bias, the protocol used one single primer pair to amplify every rearrangement within a chain, and the protocol also attached molecular barcodes to each cDNA molecule. T4 RNA Ligase 1 joined purified cDNA to a 5' RACE adapter that carried a random hexamer and the SP2 sequencing primer site. With slow temperature ramps used to favor optimal annealing, second strand synthesis was primed from the SP2 site with Phusion polymerase. The 12-nucleotide barcode on each molecule comprised two random hexamer sequences, both introduced before amplification and concatenated. P5 and P7 adapter elements plus a second index were added in a short first PCR, which was followed by a 23-cycle amplification PCR with P5s and P7 primers. In total the libraries went through roughly 30 PCR cycles, after which the libraries were quantified on a Qubit, sized on a Bioanalyzer, and diluted to approximately 4.2 nM. Sequencing of the normalized libraries was done on an Illumina MiSeq using 2 x 250 paired-end kits. Into around 9.5 ul Tris-Cl, the reverse transcription reactions were eluted following cleanup on MinElute columns. The adapter ligations were run for around 25 hours at 16 degrees C, and AMPure XP beads at a 1:1 ratio were afterwards used to clean them. In the paper's pipeline: Demultiplexed FASTQ files were processed with a modified Decombinator that output V, J, insert and barcode information. Sequences that shared a barcode but differed from the dominant sequence were discarded as errors, and original cDNA molecules were estimated by counting barcodes clustered at Levenshtein distance 3. For downstream analyses, the R packages ineq, vegan, igraph and RCytoscape were used, along with IMGT nomenclature and CDR3 definitions. To avoid skew from clonal expansion, each TCR was counted once, and V gene usage was computed over distinct sequences. Within a donor, similarity networks joined unique CDR3 amino acid sequences in every case where two of them were separated by a single Levenshtein edit. In the repertoires, a search was made for a compiled set of published HIV-specific CDR3s (around 95 alpha, approximately 700 beta) and CMV-specific CDR3s (under 14 alpha, about 250 beta). Random subsampling to size-matched repertoires demonstrated that the decreased diversity in patients did not result from their lower sequence numbers. TCRdb applied fastp at Q25 and MiXCR to the public reads, then kept only in-frame beta chains. When rows share a CDR3 protein, they turn into one entry using the most common DNA and genes. The V and J calls and clone size come from TCRdb's table, not from the authors' own analysis. Within this sample are about 15,000 distinct CDR3 sequences, with 6.5% to 7.5% of them counted one time only. In total, the top ten clones hold approximately 8% of the sample.

This sample stems from a study of HIV-infected patients and healthy controls (dated by TCRdb to between 2013 and 2015). About the study as a whole: The study tested whether deep TCR repertoire sequencing of HIV patients' small blood samples could capture immune perturbation and reconstitution.

Findings and caveats that apply to the study as a whole: During therapy, a significant decrease in frequency was seen for HIV-associated CDR3s, whereas no significant change was found for CMV-associated CDR3s, although most of them became more frequent. Mean usage differed significantly between HIV-infected patients and controls for eight alpha and eight beta V genes. Only sixteen HIV-infected individuals were processed, which the authors considered a major limit on how widely the findings apply. Alpha-chain CDR3s from MAIT cells occurred at high frequency in healthy controls but were severely depleted in HIV+ repertoires. More CDR3s were shared between individuals among healthy controls than among HIV+ patients, as measured by Jaccard index and by the count of highly shared sequences. Comparisons were complicated by unequal numbers of distinct sequences between patients and controls, and rare events from HIV-infected data were overweighted by size-matching. Oligoclonality may be reflected in the significantly higher mean Gini indices of HIV-infected repertoires compared with controls. The observed differences in diversity could not be explained by the slight differences in age and sex profiles between the study cohorts. Donor HLA types were not determined in the study. Healthy control repertoires showed roughly threefold more distinct CDR3s and higher Shannon diversity than untreated HIV+ repertoires. The use of whole blood limited sequencing depth and precluded separation of the dynamics of distinct T-cell subpopulations. Alpha-beta chain pairing was not determined in the samples. The apparent post-therapy recovery of the Gini index in HIV-infected patients was not reproduced in size-matched repertoire data.

Deletion took 2 bases off V and 1 base off J, with a span of 8 bases between the germline ends. From cysteine to phenylalanine, the CDR3 is 13 amino acids long. The kept DNA is CDR3 alone, 39 bases in frame from the first base. The germline V gene (reference sequence) yields DFQATT for CDR1 and SNEGSKA for CDR2. Whole blood was used without cell fractionation, so all unsorted peripheral T cells were reflected in the repertoire. Ten uninfected healthy donors were sampled as controls, and about 40% of these ten donors were sampled twice approximately three months apart. For RNA extraction, around 2.3 ml of peripheral blood was collected into Tempus tubes. Residual genomic DNA was removed with the TURBO-DNase kit and globin mRNA was depleted with GLOBINclear.

The TCR sequence derives from an adult in good health. The specimen sequenced was blood. The chain joins TRBV20-1 to TRBJ1-1; the D gene lacks a confident call. The nucleotide sequence reads as follows: TGCAGTGCTAGACAAGGACCGAACACTGAAGCTTTCTTT. Its product reads: CSARQGPNTEAFF.